The entry that follows covers one T cell receptor (beta chain) sequence. No antigen is known for it. No base quality values were provided; no much bigger clone lies one nucleotide off. This sample is drawn from a study of T-cell memory formation after mild COVID-19 (dated by TCRdb to 2020 to 2022). Some background on the complete study: TCR sequence clusters from the two donors were largely donor specific. Two young, previously healthy adult volunteers, one female and one male, were included in the cohort. Longitudinal TCRalpha and TCRbeta repertoire sequencing tracked T-cell clones expanding and contracting after mild COVID-19 in two donors. General findings and caveats noted by the study authors: Contracting CD4+ clones appeared mostly in the CM and EM memory subsets, whereas CD8+ clones were enriched in EMRA. Clones contracting from day 15 to 85 had balanced CD4/CD8 phenotypes, while a second wave expanding from day 15 to 37 was biased towards CD4+. The second-wave clones that peaked on day 37 were not confirmed to be SARS-CoV-2 specific. The study included only a couple of mild cases, and larger cohorts that include severe cases with pre-infection samples were judged to be necessary. Some responding clones were detected in pre-infection memory, which suggested that pre-existing cross-reactive memory T cells had joined the SARS-CoV-2 response.

Instrument on record: Illumina NovaSeq 6000. TCRalpha and TCRbeta cDNA libraries were constructed by 5'RACE with constant-segment primers, with sample barcodes and unique molecular identifiers being introduced. Trizol reagent was used to extract RNA from every sample. Amplification of the libraries took two PCR steps, and the second step added a second sample barcode plus Illumina TruSeq adapters. The libraries were sequenced on an Illumina NovaSeq using 2 x 150 bp paired-end reads. In the authors' own workflow: Demultiplexing of reads and collapsing into UMI-guided consensus sequences were performed with migec v1.2.7. With mixcr v2.1.11, UMI consensuses were aligned to TRA and TRB V and J templates and assembled into clonotypes. Clonotypes were classified as expanded or contracted when called significant by both edgeR and NoisET, with noise models trained on biological replicates. edgeR calls used a false discovery rate-adjusted p below 0.01 and a log2 fold-change threshold of 1. As an exploratory analysis of dynamics, max-normalized trajectories of the 1000 most abundant clonotypes were examined with PCA combined with hierarchical clustering. Each responding clone was given a CD4 or CD8 phenotype based on the CD4+ and CD8+ repertoires, which had been sequenced separately. The public sequencing data were trimmed at Q25 with fastp and processed into clonotypes with MiXCR by TCRdb, which kept only in-frame beta chains. Here each entry gathers all rows of one CDR3 protein and keeps the most common genes and DNA. TCRdb, not the authors, supplied the V and J calls. The sample table contains about 560,000 distinct CDR3 sequences; only one count was recorded for roughly 18% of them. The ten largest clones capture more than 10% of the sample.

PBMCs were isolated by Ficoll-Paque density gradient centrifugation. Sequencing was performed on PBMCs or a T cell subset sorted from them (not recorded which). This clonotype originated in an adult woman who had mild COVID-19 (a few samples of this study predate the infection). The sample titles of this study are shuffled in the database, so cell type and time point are left out; the donor was told from shared clones.

The sequenced DNA is TGCAGTGCTACAATCCACACGGAGCAGCCCCAGCATTTT. This sequence encodes CSATIHTEQPQHF. The sequence is built from TRBV20-1 and TRBJ1-5, with the D segment identity uncertain. The V and J ends are trimmed by 4 bases and 7 bases, leaving 14 bases between them. Including cysteine and phenylalanine, the CDR3 has 13 amino acids. Only the CDR3 region is kept as DNA, spanning 39 bases read in frame from base 1. From the germline V gene (reference sequence), CDR1 is DFQATT and CDR2 is SNEGSKA.